A selection of T cell receptor beta chains follows, all from one sample in a study of T cell responses to AZD1222 COVID-19 vaccine. Data came from immunoSEQ multiplex PCR; TCRdb stores just in-frame clones and leaves some out. The repertoire consists of roughly 60,000 clones, with more than 65% occurring once and the leading ten covering roughly 20%. This specimen consisted of peripheral blood, obtained on day 0 of AZD1222 vaccination. The receptors come from an adult in good health. Both conserved end residues are part of each CDR3. The D gene is left open where the match is weak. Size values are once, few and many counts, or a class for expanded clones, and some rows have none.

CDR3 DNA: TGTGCCAGCAGTAAGGCTGCGGGAGCCTACGAGCAGTACTTC; CDR3 protein: CASSKAAGAYEQYF; J gene: TRBJ2-7; clone size: NA; V gene: TRBV6-5; D gene: TRBD2
CDR3 DNA: TGTGCCAGCAGCTTATGGGGGTTAAACTCCTACAATGAGCAGTTCTTC; CDR3 protein: CASSLWGLNSYNEQFF; J gene: TRBJ2-1; clone size: NA; V gene: TRBV7-9; D gene: NA
CDR3 DNA: TGTGCCAGCAGCTTACTAGCGGGAATCAACGGGGAGCTGTTTTTT; CDR3 protein: CASSLLAGINGELFF; J gene: TRBJ2-2; clone size: NA; V gene: TRBV7-2; D gene: TRBD2
CDR3 DNA: TGCGCCAGCAGCTTGTTAGCGGGCACAGATACGCAGTATTTT; CDR3 protein: CASSLLAGTDTQYF; J gene: TRBJ2-3; clone size: NA; V gene: TRBV5-1; D gene: NA
CDR3 DNA: TGTGCCATCGGACCCAGGGAATTGGGCTATAATTCACCCCTCCACTTT; CDR3 protein: CAIGPRELGYNSPLHF; J gene: TRBJ1-6; clone size: NA; V gene: TRBV10-3; D gene: NA
CDR3 DNA: TGTGCCAGCAGCTTTCAGAGCAACACTGAAGCTTTCTTT; CDR3 protein: CASSFQSNTEAFF; J gene: TRBJ1-1; clone size: NA; V gene: TRBV5-5; D gene: NA
CDR3 DNA: TGCGCCAGCAGCCAAGAGTGGAAAATGAACACTGAAGCTTTCTTT; CDR3 protein: CASSQEWKMNTEAFF; J gene: TRBJ1-1; clone size: NA; V gene: TRBV4-3; D gene: NA
CDR3 DNA: TGTGCCAGCAGCCGGGGGGGGACACAGAACACTGAAGCTTTCTTT; CDR3 protein: CASSRGGTQNTEAFF; J gene: TRBJ1-1; clone size: NA; V gene: TRBV28; D gene: NA
CDR3 DNA: TGTGCCAGTAGTATAGGTCCCAGGAGGGCCGCCAATGAGCAGTTCTTC; CDR3 protein: CASSIGPRRAANEQFF; J gene: TRBJ2-1; clone size: NA; V gene: TRBV19; D gene: NA
CDR3 DNA: TGTGCCAGCAGTTTCAACAGGGGCTACGAGCAGTACTTC; CDR3 protein: CASSFNRGYEQYF; J gene: TRBJ2-7; clone size: few; V gene: TRBV28; D gene: TRBD1
CDR3 DNA: TGTGCCAGCAGGACCTTGGAGGGGGCGTTTCGGAATTCACCCCTCCACTTT; CDR3 protein: CASRTLEGAFRNSPLHF; J gene: TRBJ1-6; clone size: NA; V gene: TRBV28; D gene: TRBD1
CDR3 DNA: TGTGCCAGCTCACCTAGACCGGGACAGGGGTACGAGCAGTACTTC; CDR3 protein: CASSPRPGQGYEQYF; J gene: TRBJ2-7; clone size: NA; V gene: TRBV18; D gene: TRBD1
CDR3 DNA: TGTGCCAGCAGTGACAACCGGGGAGTCGGCTACACCTTC; CDR3 protein: CASSDNRGVGYTF; J gene: TRBJ1-2; clone size: NA; V gene: TRBV2; D gene: NA
CDR3 DNA: TGTGCCAGTAGTATAAGCGGTGCCCTTTTAACCCTCCACTTT; CDR3 protein: CASSISGALLTLHF; J gene: TRBJ1-6; clone size: NA; V gene: TRBV19; D gene: NA
CDR3 DNA: TGCAGCGTTGCTAAGCTTACAGGGGGCGCGGACTATGGCTACACCTTC; CDR3 protein: CSVAKLTGGADYGYTF; J gene: TRBJ1-2; clone size: NA; V gene: TRBV29-1; D gene: TRBD1
CDR3 DNA: TGTGCCATCAGTGAGTCCGGGACGGATTACGAGCAGTACTTC; CDR3 protein: CAISESGTDYEQYF; J gene: TRBJ2-7; clone size: NA; V gene: TRBV10-3; D gene: NA
CDR3 DNA: TGTGCCTGGAGTGTTGGGACAGGGGGCGGGAGGGGTCAGCCCCAGCATTTT; CDR3 protein: CAWSVGTGGGRGQPQHF; J gene: TRBJ1-5; clone size: NA; V gene: TRBV30; D gene: TRBD1
CDR3 DNA: TGTGCCAGCAGCCGCGGGACAGGGGGCTATGGCTACACCTTC; CDR3 protein: CASSRGTGGYGYTF; J gene: TRBJ1-2; clone size: NA; V gene: TRBV7-9; D gene: TRBD1
CDR3 DNA: TGTGCCAGCTCACCAACCGCAGGGGGCAATCAGCCCCAGCATTTT; CDR3 protein: CASSPTAGGNQPQHF; J gene: TRBJ1-5; clone size: NA; V gene: TRBV18; D gene: NA
CDR3 DNA: TGTGCCAGCAGCTCCTCGTTGGGGGAGCAGTACTTC; CDR3 protein: CASSSSLGEQYF; J gene: TRBJ2-7; clone size: few; V gene: TRBV13; D gene: NA
CDR3 DNA: TGTGCCAGCAGCTCCCTAGCGGGAGGCACCGGGGAGCTGTTTTTT; CDR3 protein: CASSSLAGGTGELFF; J gene: TRBJ2-2; clone size: NA; V gene: TRBV7-3; D gene: TRBD2
CDR3 DNA: TGTGCTAGTGGAAGACAGCTCTATGGCTACACCTTC; CDR3 protein: CASGRQLYGYTF; J gene: TRBJ1-2; clone size: NA; V gene: TRBV12-5; D gene: NA
CDR3 DNA: TGTGCCAGCAGCCAAGAGGTGGGAATCACAGATACGCAGTATTTT; CDR3 protein: CASSQEVGITDTQYF; J gene: TRBJ2-3; clone size: NA; V gene: TRBV3-1/TRBV3-2; D gene: NA
CDR3 DNA: TGCAGCGTTTACAGGCCCCCCTATGGCTACACCTTC; CDR3 protein: CSVYRPPYGYTF; J gene: TRBJ1-2; clone size: NA; V gene: TRBV29-1; D gene: NA
CDR3 DNA: TGTGCCAGCAGCCCCGGAAGCCGGACAGGGGCGGAGACCCAGTACTTC; CDR3 protein: CASSPGSRTGAETQYF; J gene: TRBJ2-5; clone size: once; V gene: TRBV3-1/TRBV3-2; D gene: TRBD1
CDR3 DNA: TGTGCCAGCTCCCGGACCATATTCGACACCAACTATGGCTACACCTTC; CDR3 protein: CASSRTIFDTNYGYTF; J gene: TRBJ1-2; clone size: NA; V gene: TRBV18; D gene: NA
CDR3 DNA: TGTGCCAGCACCCCGGGACAGGGGTGGGAGCCCCAGCATTTT; CDR3 protein: CASTPGQGWEPQHF; J gene: TRBJ1-5; clone size: NA; V gene: TRBV7-2; D gene: TRBD1
CDR3 DNA: TGTGCCAGCAGTTACTCAGCGGGAGATTTTGAGCAGTTCTTC; CDR3 protein: CASSYSAGDFEQFF; J gene: TRBJ2-1; clone size: NA; V gene: TRBV6-6; D gene: TRBD2
CDR3 DNA: TGCAGCGTTGAAACTAGCGGGGGTGTGGCAGATACGCAGTATTTT; CDR3 protein: CSVETSGGVADTQYF; J gene: TRBJ2-3; clone size: NA; V gene: TRBV29-1; D gene: TRBD2
CDR3 DNA: TGCAGTGCTAGTAGCGGGCGTCCCTACGAGCAGTACTTC; CDR3 protein: CSASSGRPYEQYF; J gene: TRBJ2-7; clone size: few; V gene: TRBV20-1; D gene: TRBD2
CDR3 DNA: TGTGCCAGCAGTTACTCGTCGCCCCGCACAGATACGCAGTATTTT; CDR3 protein: CASSYSSPRTDTQYF; J gene: TRBJ2-3; clone size: NA; V gene: TRBV6-5; D gene: NA
CDR3 DNA: TGTGCCAGCAGTCCCTCCCCAGCGGGAGGGCTTAATGAGCAGTTCTTC; CDR3 protein: CASSPSPAGGLNEQFF; J gene: TRBJ2-1; clone size: NA; V gene: TRBV28; D gene: TRBD2
CDR3 DNA: TGTGCCAGCAGCTTCATCGGGCAGCTAACCTACGAGCAGTACTTC; CDR3 protein: CASSFIGQLTYEQYF; J gene: TRBJ2-7; clone size: NA; V gene: TRBV28; D gene: NA
CDR3 DNA: TGTGCCAGCAGCCCCTGGGAGGGTGTTGGCTACACCTTC; CDR3 protein: CASSPWEGVGYTF; J gene: TRBJ1-2; clone size: NA; V gene: TRBV11-2; D gene: NA
CDR3 DNA: TGTGCCAGCAGCCCGTCAATAAACTGGGGCTACACCTTC; CDR3 protein: CASSPSINWGYTF; J gene: TRBJ1-2; clone size: NA; V gene: TRBV3-1/TRBV3-2; D gene: NA
CDR3 DNA: TGTGCCAGCAGTTACTCGTTTCGGGTCCACACTGAAGCTTTCTTT; CDR3 protein: CASSYSFRVHTEAFF; J gene: TRBJ1-1; clone size: once; V gene: TRBV6-5; D gene: NA
CDR3 DNA: TGTGCCAGCAGCCAATCGACCTTCACTGAAGCTTTCTTT; CDR3 protein: CASSQSTFTEAFF; J gene: TRBJ1-1; clone size: once; V gene: TRBV14; D gene: NA
CDR3 DNA: TGTGCCAGTAGTTGGGGTGCTGTGGTAGATACGCAGTATTTT; CDR3 protein: CASSWGAVVDTQYF; J gene: TRBJ2-3; clone size: NA; V gene: TRBV19; D gene: NA
CDR3 DNA: TGCAGCGTGGGGACAGACGCAGAGACCCAGTACTTC; CDR3 protein: CSVGTDAETQYF; J gene: TRBJ2-5; clone size: NA; V gene: TRBV29-1; D gene: TRBD1
CDR3 DNA: TGTGCCAGCAGCTCCGGACTAGCGGGGGACTTCTACGAGCAGTACTTC; CDR3 protein: CASSSGLAGDFYEQYF; J gene: TRBJ2-7; clone size: NA; V gene: TRBV5-4; D gene: TRBD2
CDR3 DNA: TGTGCCAGCTCCTTTAGGCGAGGGTATGGCTACACCTTC; CDR3 protein: CASSFRRGYGYTF; J gene: TRBJ1-2; clone size: NA; V gene: TRBV28; D gene: NA
CDR3 DNA: TGTGCCAGCAGCCCTCAGGGAAGGGCAGCTTTCTTT; CDR3 protein: CASSPQGRAAFF; J gene: TRBJ1-1; clone size: few; V gene: TRBV3-1/TRBV3-2; D gene: NA
CDR3 DNA: TGCGCCAGCAGCTTGGGTAACACTGGGCCATCGAACACTGAAGCTTTCTTT; CDR3 protein: CASSLGNTGPSNTEAFF; J gene: TRBJ1-1; clone size: few; V gene: TRBV5-1; D gene: NA
CDR3 DNA: TGTGCCAGCAGTGTAACAGGGTCCGAGCAGTACTTC; CDR3 protein: CASSVTGSEQYF; J gene: TRBJ2-7; clone size: NA; V gene: TRBV27; D gene: NA
CDR3 DNA: TGTGCCAGCGCCGTGAGCCGCAATTCACCCCTCCACTTT; CDR3 protein: CASAVSRNSPLHF; J gene: TRBJ1-6; clone size: NA; V gene: TRBV27; D gene: NA
CDR3 DNA: TGTGCCAGCAGTTACAGAGGGGGGGGTACTGAAGCTTTCTTT; CDR3 protein: CASSYRGGGTEAFF; J gene: TRBJ1-1; clone size: NA; V gene: TRBV6-2/TRBV6-3; D gene: NA
CDR3 DNA: TGTGCCAGCAGCCGGGACTTCAACACAGATACGCAGTATTTT; CDR3 protein: CASSRDFNTDTQYF; J gene: TRBJ2-3; clone size: NA; V gene: TRBV2; D gene: NA